This T cell receptor beta chain appears in the sequencing data of a study of shared clonotypes between healthy human individuals. The repertoire was sequenced with immunoSEQ multiplex PCR; TCRdb's copy has only in-frame clones and lacks some. The sample carries over a million clones, around 95% recorded once. There are 14 residues in the CDR3. Germline values: CDR1 MNHEY, CDR2 SVGAGI. Between the trimmed V and J ends, which lost 0 bases and 1 base, there was a span of 5 bases. As to this clone: Other DNA sequences in the same sample also yield this CDR3.

The rearrangement links TRBV6-5 to TRBJ2-3; a weak D match, TRBD1 (5 bases). This TCR came from a man between 25 and 39 years old in good health. The sequenced material came from naive CD4+ T cells sorted from blood. Indicated subset: CD45RA+ positively selected. The CDR3 loop is CASSYSGGTDTQYF. DNA of the CDR3: TGTGCCAGCAGTTACTCAGGGGGCACAGATACGCAGTATTTT.